This T cell receptor beta chain was captured in a study of shared clonotypes between healthy human individuals. Study-wide background: Donors had three CD4 naive, three CD4 memory, two CD8 naive and one CD8 memory plate apiece. General study points: Among donors, sharing of clonotypes was expected to be affected by sequencing depth.

Deep-level assay runs were performed. Generated by immunoSEQ multiplex PCR, the TCRdb table keeps only in-frame clones and is missing some. The sample gives about 2.5 million clones, around 90% of which show up once; around 0.38% is in the top ten. Of note for this clone: The antigen is unknown.

Each of the donors was a healthy adult who was HIV-negative and had not had a recent acute infection or vaccination. With 0 bases removed from V and 7 bases from J, the gap between germline ends came to 10 bases. CDR3 length: 14 amino acids. Germline loops: CDR1 SGHRS, CDR2 YFSETQ. The V and J genes are TRBV5-1 and TRBJ1-4, with D unclear. The sequenced sample consisted of naive CD4+ T cells from PBMCs. This sample's subset: CD45RA+ positively selected. This sequence was found in a man younger than 35 in good health. Some clones in this sample may be carry-over from other donors' samples. The CDR3 region is CASSLDPGLEKLFF. Written as DNA, the CDR3 is TGCGCCAGCAGCTTGGATCCCGGTCTTGAAAAACTGTTTTTT.